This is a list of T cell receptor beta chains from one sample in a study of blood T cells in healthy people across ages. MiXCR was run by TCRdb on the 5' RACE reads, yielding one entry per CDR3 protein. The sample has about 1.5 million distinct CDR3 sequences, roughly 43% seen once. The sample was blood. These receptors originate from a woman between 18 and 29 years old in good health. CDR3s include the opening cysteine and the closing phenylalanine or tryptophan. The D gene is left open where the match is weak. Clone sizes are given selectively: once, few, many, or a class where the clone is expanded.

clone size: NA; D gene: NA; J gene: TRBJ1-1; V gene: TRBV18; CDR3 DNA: TGTGCCAGCTCACCAGAGCAGGAGCTCACTGAAGCTTTCTTT; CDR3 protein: CASSPEQELTEAFF
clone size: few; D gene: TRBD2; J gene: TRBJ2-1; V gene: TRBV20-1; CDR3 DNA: TGCAGTGCTACTCCCCAGACTAGCGGGCACTACAATGAGCAGTTCTTC; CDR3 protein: CSATPQTSGHYNEQFF
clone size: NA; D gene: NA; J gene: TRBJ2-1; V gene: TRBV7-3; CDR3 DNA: TGTGCCAGCAGCTCCGGACTTGGCAATGAGCAGTTCTTC; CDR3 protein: CASSSGLGNEQFF
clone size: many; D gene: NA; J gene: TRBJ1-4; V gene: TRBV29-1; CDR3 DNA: TGCAGCGTTCGACAGGCGATTGGCGAAAAACTGTTTTTT; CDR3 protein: CSVRQAIGEKLFF
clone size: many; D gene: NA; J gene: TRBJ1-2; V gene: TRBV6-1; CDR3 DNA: TGTGCCAGCAGCCCGACAGGCGTCTATGGCTACACCTTC; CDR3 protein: CASSPTGVYGYTF
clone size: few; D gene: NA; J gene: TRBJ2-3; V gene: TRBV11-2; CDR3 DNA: TGTGCCAGCAGCTTACCTGGAGGGTGGGGCAGGCACACAGATACGCAGTATTTT; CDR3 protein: CASSLPGGWGRHTDTQYF
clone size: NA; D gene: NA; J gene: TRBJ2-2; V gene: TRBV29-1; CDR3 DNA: TGCAGCGTTTCTCCGGGGACCGTGGGCACCGGGGAGCTGTTTTTT; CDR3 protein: CSVSPGTVGTGELFF
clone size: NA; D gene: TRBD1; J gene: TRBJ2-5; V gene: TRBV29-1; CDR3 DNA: TGCAGCGCTGGGGCCCAACAGGGGGCTACTTACAATGAGCAGTACTTC; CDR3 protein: CSAGAQQGATYNEQYF
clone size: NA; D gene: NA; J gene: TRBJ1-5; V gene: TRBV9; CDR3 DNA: TGTGCCAGCAGCGTCTCTGGAATGGTCCACAATCAGCCCCAGCATTTT; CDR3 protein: CASSVSGMVHNQPQHF
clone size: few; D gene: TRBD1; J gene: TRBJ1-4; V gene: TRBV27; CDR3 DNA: TGTGCCAGCAGTTTAACCGGGACAGCTACGAATGAAAAACTGTTTTTT; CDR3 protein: CASSLTGTATNEKLFF
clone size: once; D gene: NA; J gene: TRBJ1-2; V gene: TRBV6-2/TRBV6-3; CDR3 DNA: TGTGCCAGCAGAGCGACAGGCCTGGCGTGTGGCTACACCTTC; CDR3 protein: CASRATGLACGYTF
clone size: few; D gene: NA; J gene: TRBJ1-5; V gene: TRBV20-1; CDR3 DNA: TGCAGTGCTAGAAGAGGCCTCAACAAGAGCAATCAGCCCCAGCATTTT; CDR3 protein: CSARRGLNKSNQPQHF
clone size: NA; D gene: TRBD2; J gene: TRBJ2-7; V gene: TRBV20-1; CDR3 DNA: TGCGGTGCTAGGGGGGGAGACAGACTAGCGGGTTCCTTCTACGAGCAGTACTTC; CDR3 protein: CGARGGDRLAGSFYEQYF
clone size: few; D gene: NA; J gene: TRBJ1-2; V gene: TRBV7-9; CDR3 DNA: TGTGCCAGCAGCTCTATCCTCAACACCGGCGGCGGCTACACCTTC; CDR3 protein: CASSSILNTGGGYTF
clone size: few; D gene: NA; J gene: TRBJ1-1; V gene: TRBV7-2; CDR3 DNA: TGTGCCAGCAGCGTTAGTGAGCCGGGTGAAGCTTTCTTT; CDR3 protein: CASSVSEPGEAFF
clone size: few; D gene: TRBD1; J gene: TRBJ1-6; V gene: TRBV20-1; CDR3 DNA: TGCAGTGCTACCGGGACAGGGAGCTCCTATAATTCACCCCTCCACTTT; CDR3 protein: CSATGTGSSYNSPLHF
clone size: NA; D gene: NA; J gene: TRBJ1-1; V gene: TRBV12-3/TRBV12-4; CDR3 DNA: TGTGCCAGCAGTCCACAAGACACCATGAACACTGAAGCTTTCTTT; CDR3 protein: CASSPQDTMNTEAFF
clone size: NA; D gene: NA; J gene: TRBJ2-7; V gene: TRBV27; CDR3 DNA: TGTGCCAGCACCCCTCCAGGGAAGCCCTACGAGCAGTACTTC; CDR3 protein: CASTPPGKPYEQYF
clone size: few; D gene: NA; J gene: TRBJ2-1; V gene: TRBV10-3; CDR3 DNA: TGTGCCATCAGGGACATGCATGAGCAGTTCTTC; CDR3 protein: CAIRDMHEQFF
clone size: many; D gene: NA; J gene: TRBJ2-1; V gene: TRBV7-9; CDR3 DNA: TGTGCCAGCAGCTTAGGGGTCTATGAGCAGTTCTTC; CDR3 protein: CASSLGVYEQFF
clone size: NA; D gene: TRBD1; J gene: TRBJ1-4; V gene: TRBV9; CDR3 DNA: TGTGCCAGCAGCTCGCTGACAGGGGCTAATGAAAAACTGTTTTTT; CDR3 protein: CASSSLTGANEKLFF
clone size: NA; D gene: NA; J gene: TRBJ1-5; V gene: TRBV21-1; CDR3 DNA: TGTGCCAGCAGCAATTCGGCCGGCATGATTGGTCAGCCCCAGCATTTT; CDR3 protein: CASSNSAGMIGQPQHF
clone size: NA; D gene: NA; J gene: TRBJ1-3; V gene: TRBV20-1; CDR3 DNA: TGCAGTGCTACTAGACCCGTCGGGGGAAACACCATATATTTT; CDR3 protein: CSATRPVGGNTIYF
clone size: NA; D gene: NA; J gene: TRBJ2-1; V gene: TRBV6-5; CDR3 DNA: TGTGCCAGCAGTTACGATTCTCCGAGCAATGAGCAGTTCTTC; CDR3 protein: CASSYDSPSNEQFF
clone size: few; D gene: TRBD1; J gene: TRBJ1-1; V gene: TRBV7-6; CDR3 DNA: TGTGCCAGCAGCCCGCTGACAGGGTGGGACACTGAAGCTTTCTTT; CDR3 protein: CASSPLTGWDTEAFF
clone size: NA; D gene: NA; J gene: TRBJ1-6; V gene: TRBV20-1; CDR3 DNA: TGCAGTGCTAGAGATCTGCAGGGCCATTATAATTCACCCCTCCACTTT; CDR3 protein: CSARDLQGHYNSPLHF